The rows below give T cell receptor beta chains drawn from one sample of a study of Ad26.COV2.S vaccination and SARS-CoV-2 variants. Repertoires were generated with immunoSEQ multiplex PCR, while TCRdb's copy carries only in-frame clones and drops some. The repertoire holds 440,000 or so clones, with less than 95% as singletons. This material consisted of peripheral blood, taken in a trial of Ad26.COV2.S vaccine versus placebo. These TCRs come from a person aged 18-65 years who received the Ad26.COV2.S COVID-19 vaccine or a placebo. Both conserved end residues are part of each CDR3. A D gene is named only where the DNA matches it firmly. The size field is filled for only some rows; it gives once, few, many or a size class.

TRBV19	-	-	TRBJ2-4	15	CASSMGGVSGNIQYF	TGTGCCAGTAGTATGGGTGGAGTTTCGGGAAACATTCAGTACTTC
TRBV27	-	TRBD2	TRBJ2-1	15	CASSPTAVTSGEEFF	TGTGCCAGCAGTCCTACCGCCGTGACTAGCGGGGAAGAGTTCTTC
TRBV12-3/TRBV12-4	-	TRBD2	TRBJ2-3	13	CASRGLTTDTQYF	TGTGCCAGCCGGGGACTAACGACAGATACGCAGTATTTT
TRBV9	-	-	TRBJ2-3	15	CASRGGGLPTDTQYF	TGTGCCAGCAGAGGGGGAGGGCTCCCCACAGATACGCAGTATTTT
TRBV7-2	-	TRBD2	TRBJ2-4	14	CASSPRRGGDIQYF	TGTGCCAGCTCCCCCCGGCGGGGGGGGGACATTCAGTACTTC
TRBV6-2/TRBV6-3	-	-	TRBJ2-2	15	CASSYSGLGDGELFF	TGTGCCAGCAGTTACTCGGGTCTCGGCGACGGGGAGCTGTTTTTT
TRBV4-1	-	TRBD1	TRBJ1-1	15	CASSPRGQENTEAFF	TGCGCCAGCAGCCCTAGAGGACAGGAGAACACTGAAGCTTTCTTT
TRBV9	-	TRBD1	TRBJ1-6	14	CASSVRDRGSPLHF	TGTGCCAGCAGCGTCCGGGACAGAGGGTCACCCCTCCACTTT
TRBV18	few	-	TRBJ2-3	12	CASSPSTDTQYF	TGTGCCAGCTCACCGAGCACAGATACGCAGTATTTT
TRBV19	few	TRBD1	TRBJ1-6	15	CASSAGQAGNSPLHF	TGTGCCAGTAGTGCGGGACAGGCGGGGAATTCACCCCTCCACTTT
TRBV15	-	TRBD1	TRBJ2-5	14	CATSRDRGQETQYF	TGTGCCACCAGCAGGGACAGGGGCCAAGAGACCCAGTACTTC
TRBV11-2	-	-	TRBJ2-3	14	CASSFLLSTDTQYF	TGTGCCAGCAGCTTTCTCCTTAGCACAGATACGCAGTATTTT
TRBV27	once	-	TRBJ2-1	14	CASSSAGSYNEQFF	TGTGCCAGCAGTTCCGCCGGCTCCTACAATGAGCAGTTCTTC
TRBV7-9	-	-	TRBJ1-5	14	CASSLGTGPQPQHF	TGTGCCAGCAGCTTAGGAACAGGTCCTCAGCCCCAGCATTTT
TRBV28	-	TRBD2	TRBJ2-2	15	CASSRGLAGTGELFF	TGTGCCAGCAGCCGGGGACTAGCTGGCACCGGGGAGCTGTTTTTT
TRBV28	-	TRBD2	TRBJ2-5	17	CASSLGLAGGKQETQYF	TGTGCCAGCAGTTTAGGGCTAGCGGGAGGGAAACAAGAGACCCAGTACTTC